The T cell receptor (beta chain) under discussion was sequenced for a study of blood T cell repertoires in COVID-19. The assay was immunoSEQ multiplex PCR, and TCRdb's table has in-frame clones only and misses some. Of under 200,000 clones listed, approximately 90% were seen once; the top ten hold around 0.53%. CDR1 LNHNV and CDR2 YYDKDF come from the germline V gene (reference sequence). This CDR3 contains 15 residues. Trimming took off 3 bases at V and 0 bases at J, with 8 bases between the two ends. The clonotype was recovered from a man aged 50-59 years with acute or convalescent COVID-19. V and J are TRBV15 and TRBJ2-2; possibly TRBD1 for D (6 bases). The sequenced material came from peripheral blood. CDR3: CATSRWTANTGELFF. The CDR3 coding sequence is TGTGCCACCAGCAGGTGGACAGCGAACACCGGGGAGCTGTTTTTT.